The following is a TCR beta chain sequence with its context. The entry originates in a study of blood T cell repertoires in COVID-19. Enrolled during active infection, Seattle patients were then followed longitudinally. With V trimmed by 1 base and J by 0 bases, 6 bases remained unmatched. This CDR3 region has 17 residues. CDR1 is LGHNA and CDR2 is YSLEER in the germline V gene. Source study methods: Amplification from reference gene primers served as the basis for estimated nucleated cell counts. Generated by immunoSEQ multiplex PCR, the TCRdb table keeps only in-frame clones and is missing some. That table furnishes V, J and clone size, whereas the DNA furnished D and trimming. The sample has 150,000 to 180,000 clones; approximately 85% are singletons.

The V gene is TRBV4-3, the J gene TRBJ1-3; TRBD1 aligns across 7 bases. This clonotype originated in a man aged 60-69 years with COVID-19, enrolled during active disease. The source material was peripheral blood. The CDR3 bases are TGCGCCAGCAGCCAAGGGGCCTACAGGGGCTCTGGAAACACCATATATTTT. Translating gives CASSQGAYRGSGNTIYF.